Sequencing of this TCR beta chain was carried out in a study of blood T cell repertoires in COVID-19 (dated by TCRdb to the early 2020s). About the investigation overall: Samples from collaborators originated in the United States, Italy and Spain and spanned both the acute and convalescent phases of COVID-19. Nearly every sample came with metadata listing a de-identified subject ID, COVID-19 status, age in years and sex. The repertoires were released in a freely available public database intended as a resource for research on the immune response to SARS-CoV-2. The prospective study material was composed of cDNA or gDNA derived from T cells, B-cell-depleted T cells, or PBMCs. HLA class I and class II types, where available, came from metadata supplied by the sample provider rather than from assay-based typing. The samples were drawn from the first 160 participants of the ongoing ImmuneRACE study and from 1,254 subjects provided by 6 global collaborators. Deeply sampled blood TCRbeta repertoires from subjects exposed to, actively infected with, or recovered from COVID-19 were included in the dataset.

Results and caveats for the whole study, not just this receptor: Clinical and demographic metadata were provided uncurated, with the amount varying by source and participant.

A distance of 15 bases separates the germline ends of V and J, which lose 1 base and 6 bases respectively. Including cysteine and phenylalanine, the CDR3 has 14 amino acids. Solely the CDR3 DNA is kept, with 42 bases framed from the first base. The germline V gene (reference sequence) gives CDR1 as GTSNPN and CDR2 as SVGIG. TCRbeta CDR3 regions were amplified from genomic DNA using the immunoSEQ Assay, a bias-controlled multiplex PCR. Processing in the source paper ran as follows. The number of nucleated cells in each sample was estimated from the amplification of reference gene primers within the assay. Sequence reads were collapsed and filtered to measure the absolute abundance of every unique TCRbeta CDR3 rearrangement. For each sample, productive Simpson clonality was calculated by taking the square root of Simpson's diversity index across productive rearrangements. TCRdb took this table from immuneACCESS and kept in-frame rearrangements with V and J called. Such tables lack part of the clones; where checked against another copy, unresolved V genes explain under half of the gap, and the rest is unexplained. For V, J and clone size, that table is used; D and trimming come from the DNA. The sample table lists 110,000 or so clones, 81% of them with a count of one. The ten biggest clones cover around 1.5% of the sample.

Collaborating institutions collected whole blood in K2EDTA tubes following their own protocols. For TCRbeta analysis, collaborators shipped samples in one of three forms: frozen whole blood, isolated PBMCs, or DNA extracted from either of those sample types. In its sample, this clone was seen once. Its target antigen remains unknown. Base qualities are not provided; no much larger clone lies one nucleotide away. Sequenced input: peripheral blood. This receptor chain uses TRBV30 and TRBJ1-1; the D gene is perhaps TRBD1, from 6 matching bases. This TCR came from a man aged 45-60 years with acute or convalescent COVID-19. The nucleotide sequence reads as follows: TGTGCCTGGAGTGCGGTTGGGGACACTTCTGAAGCTTTCTTT. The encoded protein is CAWSAVGDTSEAFF.